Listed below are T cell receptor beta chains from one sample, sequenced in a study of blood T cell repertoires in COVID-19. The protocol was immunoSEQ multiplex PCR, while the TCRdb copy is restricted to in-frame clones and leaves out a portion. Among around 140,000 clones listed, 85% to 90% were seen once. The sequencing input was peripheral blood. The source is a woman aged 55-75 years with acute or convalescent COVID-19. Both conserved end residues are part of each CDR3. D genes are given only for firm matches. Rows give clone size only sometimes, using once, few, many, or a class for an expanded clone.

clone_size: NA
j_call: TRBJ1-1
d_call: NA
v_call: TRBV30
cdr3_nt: TGTGCCTGGAGCGAAACGGGGTTTACTGAAGCTTTCTTT
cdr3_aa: CAWSETGFTEAFF

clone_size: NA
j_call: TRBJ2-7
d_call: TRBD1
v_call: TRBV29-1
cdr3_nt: TGCAGCGTTGAGGACAGGGAATCCGAGCAGTACTTC
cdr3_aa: CSVEDRESEQYF

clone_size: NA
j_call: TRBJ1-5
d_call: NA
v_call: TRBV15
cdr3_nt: TGTGCCACCAGCAGAGATCGAAGCTTCGGGAATCAGCCCCAGCATTTT
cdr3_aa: CATSRDRSFGNQPQHF

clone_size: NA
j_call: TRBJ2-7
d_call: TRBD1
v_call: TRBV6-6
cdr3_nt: TGTGCCAGCAGTTCAACAGGGGTAAGCTCCTACGAGCAGTACTTC
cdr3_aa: CASSSTGVSSYEQYF

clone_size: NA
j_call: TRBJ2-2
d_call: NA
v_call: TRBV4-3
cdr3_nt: TGCGCCAGCAGCCTCCAGTTGGCGGCCGGGGAGCTGTTTTTT
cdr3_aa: CASSLQLAAGELFF

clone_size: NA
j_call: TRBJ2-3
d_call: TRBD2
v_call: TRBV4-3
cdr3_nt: TGCGCCAGCAGCCAAGATGGAGCGGGGGGAGCAGATACGCAGTATTTT
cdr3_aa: CASSQDGAGGADTQYF

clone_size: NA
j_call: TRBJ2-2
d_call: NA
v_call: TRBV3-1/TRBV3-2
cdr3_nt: TGTGCCAGCAGCCGCGACAGGACGGGAACCGGGGAGCTGTTTTTT
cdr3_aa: CASSRDRTGTGELFF

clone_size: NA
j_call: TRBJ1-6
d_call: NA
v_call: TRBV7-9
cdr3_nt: TGTGCCAGCAGGGTTACTGGGCAAAATTCACCCCTCCACTTT
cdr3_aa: CASRVTGQNSPLHF

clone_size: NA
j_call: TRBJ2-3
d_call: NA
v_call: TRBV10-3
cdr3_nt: TGTGCCATCAGTGAGTCCCGGGGGACTAGCACAGATACGCAGTATTTT
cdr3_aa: CAISESRGTSTDTQYF

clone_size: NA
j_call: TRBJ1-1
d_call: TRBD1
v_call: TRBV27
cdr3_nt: TGTGCCAGCAGTCTAATACAGGGGGTCCAGAACACTGAAGCTTTCTTT
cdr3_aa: CASSLIQGVQNTEAFF

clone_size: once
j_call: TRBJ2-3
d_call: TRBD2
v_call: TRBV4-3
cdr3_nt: TGCGCCAGCAGCCAGGGACTAGCGGGGGTTAATACGCAGTATTTT
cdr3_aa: CASSQGLAGVNTQYF

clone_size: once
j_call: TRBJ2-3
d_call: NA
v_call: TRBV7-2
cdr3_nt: TGTGCCAGCAGCTTTAGGGCTAGCGAGGCAGATACGCAGTATTTT
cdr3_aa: CASSFRASEADTQYF

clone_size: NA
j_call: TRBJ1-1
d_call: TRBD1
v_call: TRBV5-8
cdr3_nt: TGTGCCAGCAGCCAGACAGGGGTTTTCACTGAAGCTTTCTTT
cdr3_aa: CASSQTGVFTEAFF

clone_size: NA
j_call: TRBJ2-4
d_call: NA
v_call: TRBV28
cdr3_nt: TGTGCCAGCAGTTTCAGGCCGGGACTCCGGGACATTCAGTACTTC
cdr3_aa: CASSFRPGLRDIQYF

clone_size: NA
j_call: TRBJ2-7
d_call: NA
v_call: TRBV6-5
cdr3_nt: TGTGCCAGCAGTCCCGACTGGAACTACGAGCAGTACTTC
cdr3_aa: CASSPDWNYEQYF

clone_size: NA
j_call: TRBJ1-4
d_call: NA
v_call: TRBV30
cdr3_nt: TGTGCCTGGAGTGCCCAGGGGTGGGGTGAAAAACTGTTTTTT
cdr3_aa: CAWSAQGWGEKLFF

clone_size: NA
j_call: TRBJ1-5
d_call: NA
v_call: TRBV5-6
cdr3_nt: TGTGCCAGCAGCTTCGGAGGGGATTGGGATTATAGCAATCAGCCCCAGCATTTT
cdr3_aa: CASSFGGDWDYSNQPQHF

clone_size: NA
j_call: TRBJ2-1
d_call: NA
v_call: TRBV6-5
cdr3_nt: TGTGCCAGCAGTTACTCCACAGGAGCCGCCAATGAGCAGTTCTTC
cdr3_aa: CASSYSTGAANEQFF

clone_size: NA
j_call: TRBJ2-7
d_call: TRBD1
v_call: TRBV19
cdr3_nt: TGTGCCAGTAGTATATCAGGGACAGGGTCGGTGGAGCAGTACTTC
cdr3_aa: CASSISGTGSVEQYF

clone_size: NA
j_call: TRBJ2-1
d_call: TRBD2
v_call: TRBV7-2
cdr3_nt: TGTGCCAGCAGAGAAGAGCGGGGGGGCTTCTACAATGAGCAGTTCTTC
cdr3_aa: CASREERGGFYNEQFF

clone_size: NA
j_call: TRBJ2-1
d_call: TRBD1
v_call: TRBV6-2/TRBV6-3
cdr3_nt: TGTGCCAGCAGTTACTCGAGACAGGGGTTGTACAATGAGCAGTTCTTC
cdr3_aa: CASSYSRQGLYNEQFF

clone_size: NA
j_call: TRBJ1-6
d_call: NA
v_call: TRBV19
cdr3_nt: TGTGCCAGTAGTGCGGGGGCTGGTTCACCCCTCCACTTT
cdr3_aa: CASSAGAGSPLHF

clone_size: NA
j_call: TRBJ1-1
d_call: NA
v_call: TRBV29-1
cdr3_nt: TGCAGCGTTGAAGCGCAGGAGGGCACTGAAGCTTTCTTT
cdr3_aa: CSVEAQEGTEAFF

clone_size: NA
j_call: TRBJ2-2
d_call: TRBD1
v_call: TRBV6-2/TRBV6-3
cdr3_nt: TGTGCCAGCAGCCCCATACAGGGGGCGAACACCGGGGAGCTGTTTTTT
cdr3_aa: CASSPIQGANTGELFF

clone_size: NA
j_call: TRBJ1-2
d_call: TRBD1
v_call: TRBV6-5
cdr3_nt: TGTGCCAGCAGTTTACAGGGGCGGGATGGCTACACCTTC
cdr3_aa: CASSLQGRDGYTF

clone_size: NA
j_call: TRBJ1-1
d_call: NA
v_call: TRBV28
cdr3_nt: TGTGCCAGCAGCAGAAGACAGGTGCCCAGTGAAGCTTTTTTT
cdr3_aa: CASSRRQVPSEAFF

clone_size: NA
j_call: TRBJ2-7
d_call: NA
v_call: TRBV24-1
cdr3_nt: TGTGCCACCAGTGATTCCCGGACCACAGGGTACGAGCAGTACTTC
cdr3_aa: CATSDSRTTGYEQYF

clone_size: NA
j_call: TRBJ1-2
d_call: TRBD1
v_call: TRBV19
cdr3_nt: TGTGCCAGTAGTATCCGACAGGGGGGCTACACCTTC
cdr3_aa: CASSIRQGGYTF

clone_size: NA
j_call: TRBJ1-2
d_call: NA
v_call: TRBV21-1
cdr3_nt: TGTGCCAGCAGCTTTCGGACAGGGGGCGCGAGGCGGACTAACTATGGCTACACCTTC
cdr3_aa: CASSFRTGGARRTNYGYTF

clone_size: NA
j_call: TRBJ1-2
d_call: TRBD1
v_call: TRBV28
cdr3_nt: TGTGCCAGCACTTTAGGTAGTAGGACAGGGGACTATGGCTACACCTTC
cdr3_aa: CASTLGSRTGDYGYTF

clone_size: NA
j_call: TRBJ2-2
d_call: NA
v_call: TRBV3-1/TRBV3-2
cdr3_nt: TGTGCCAGCTCCGGAGGGAACACCGGGGAGCTGTTTTTT
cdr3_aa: CASSGGNTGELFF

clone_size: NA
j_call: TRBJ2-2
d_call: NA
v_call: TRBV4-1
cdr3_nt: TGCGCCAGCAGCCAAGATCAGGCTGCGAACACCGGGGAGCTGTTTTTT
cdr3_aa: CASSQDQAANTGELFF

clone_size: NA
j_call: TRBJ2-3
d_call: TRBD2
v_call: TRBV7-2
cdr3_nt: TGTGCCAGCAGCTTTGCCGGGGGGGGCACAGATACGCAGTATTTT
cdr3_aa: CASSFAGGGTDTQYF